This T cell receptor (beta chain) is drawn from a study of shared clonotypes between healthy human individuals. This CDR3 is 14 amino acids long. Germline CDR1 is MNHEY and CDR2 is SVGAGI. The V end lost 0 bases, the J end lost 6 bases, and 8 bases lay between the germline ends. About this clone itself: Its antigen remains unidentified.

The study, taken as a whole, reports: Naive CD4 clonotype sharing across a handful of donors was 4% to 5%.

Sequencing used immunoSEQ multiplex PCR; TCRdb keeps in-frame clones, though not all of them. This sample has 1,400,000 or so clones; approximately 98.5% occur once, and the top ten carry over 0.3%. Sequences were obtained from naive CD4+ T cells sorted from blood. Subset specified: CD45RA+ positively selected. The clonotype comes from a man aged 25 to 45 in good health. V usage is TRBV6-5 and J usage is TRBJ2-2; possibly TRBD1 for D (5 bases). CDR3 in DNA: TGTGCCAGCAGTTACTCAGGGGCGCCCGGGGAGCTGTTTTTT. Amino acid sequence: CASSYSGAPGELFF.